This T cell receptor (beta chain) originates from a study of circulating and synovial CD4+ cells in juvenile arthritis. Findings and caveats of the study: The pathogenic-like versus bulk T cell difference escaped Vbeta family analysis. Bulk blood CD4 repertoires were more diverse than these. T cell genome counts differed by at least an order of magnitude between CPL and CD4 samples. These blood cells shared more CDR3 sequences with synovium than bulk blood.

On this clone itself: Its matching antigen is unknown.

Some clones are missing from TCRdb's copy, which holds only in-frame ones; the method was immunoSEQ multiplex PCR. Of 25,000 to 35,000 clones detected, just over 90% appear once; the ten largest clones hold 2.9%. The specimen sequenced was CD4+ T cells from blood. The receptor comes from a human donor with juvenile idiopathic arthritis.

The CDR3 sequence is CATSRGLTGGTEAFF. DNA of the CDR3: TGTGCCACCAGCAGGGGCCTGACAGGGGGCACTGAAGCTTTCTTT. The V and J genes are TRBV15 and TRBJ1-1, with 9 bases fitting TRBD1. In germline, CDR1 is LNHNV, CDR2 YYDKDF (reference sequence). The CDR3 length is 15 residues. The junction had 6 bases not matched to a gene; V was cut back by 3 bases and J by 4 bases.